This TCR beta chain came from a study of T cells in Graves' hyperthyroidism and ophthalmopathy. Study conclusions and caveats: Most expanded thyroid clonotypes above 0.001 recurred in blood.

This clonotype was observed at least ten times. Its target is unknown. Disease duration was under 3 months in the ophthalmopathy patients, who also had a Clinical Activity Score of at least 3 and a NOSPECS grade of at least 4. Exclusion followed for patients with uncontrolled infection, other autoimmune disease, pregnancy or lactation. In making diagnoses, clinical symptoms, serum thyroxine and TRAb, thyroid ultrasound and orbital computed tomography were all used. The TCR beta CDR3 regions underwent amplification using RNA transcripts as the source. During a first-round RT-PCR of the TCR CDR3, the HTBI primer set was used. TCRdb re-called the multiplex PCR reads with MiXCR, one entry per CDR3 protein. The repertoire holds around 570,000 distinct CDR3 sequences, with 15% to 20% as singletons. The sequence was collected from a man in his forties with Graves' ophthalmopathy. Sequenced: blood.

This chain's CDR3 is CASSVRQYNQPQHF. CDR3 DNA: TGTGCCAGCAGTGTACGACAGTACAATCAGCCCCAGCATTTT. This sequence joins TRBV28 and TRBJ1-5; tentatively, D is TRBD1 (5 bases). This CDR3 has 14 residues. The ends were cut back, 5 bases at V and 3 bases at J, with 11 bases in the middle. The germline V gene encodes CDR1 MDHEN and CDR2 SYDVKM.